Listed here are 23 T cell receptor beta chains from one sample, sequenced in a study of T cells in Graves' hyperthyroidism and ophthalmopathy. The investigators amplified TCR beta CDR3 regions from RNA transcripts. HTBI primers were used for first-round RT-PCR of the TCR CDR3. TCRdb reprocessed the multiplex PCR reads via MiXCR and lists one record per CDR3 protein. The sample records under 800,000 distinct CDR3 sequences, roughly 15% being singletons. What was sequenced was blood. The origin of the receptors is a woman younger than 35 with Graves' hyperthyroidism.

In this sample, this clonotype turned up a few times. The rearrangement joins TRBV7-8 to TRBJ1-2; possibly TRBD1 for D (5 bases). This CDR3 is built from 14 residues. Germline CDR1 is SGHVS and CDR2 is FQNEAQ. Trimming stripped 5 bases from V and 2 bases from J, with 12 bases between. This CDR3 is CASSVGTGNYGYTF. In DNA, the CDR3 is TGTGCCAGCAGCGTAGGGACGGGGAACTATGGCTACACCTTC.

In its sample, this clonotype was seen a few times. The CDR3 reads CSAIVETGSSYEQYF. The CDR3, as DNA: TGCAGTGCTATCGTAGAGACGGGGAGCTCCTACGAGCAGTACTTC. This chain links TRBV20-1 with TRBJ2-7, with TRBD2 as a possible D gene (5 bases). This CDR3 region has 15 residues. Germline V gives CDR1 DFQATT, CDR2 SNEGSKA (reference sequence). V was trimmed by 4 bases and J by 0 bases, leaving 16 bases between them.

The gene calls are TRBV4-1 and TRBJ2-3; 8 bases line up with TRBD1. The V gene's germline CDR1 is MGHRA and CDR2 YSYEKL. This CDR3 has 16 amino acids. V was pared by 4 bases and J by 8 bases, with 14 bases of the junction left unmatched. The CDR3 DNA sequence: TGCGCCAGCAGCCCCGGGCTGGCAGGGGGCCGGGGTACGCAGTATTTT. This sequence encodes CASSPGLAGGRGTQYF.

This clonotype was seen a few times. The chain links TRBV3-1 to TRBJ2-3; D is possibly TRBD1 or TRBD2 (5 bases each). The CDR3 has 16 residues. With 4 bases removed from V and 3 bases from J, the gap between germline ends came to 17 bases. CDR1 is LGHDT and CDR2 is YNNKEL in the germline V gene (reference sequence). DNA of the CDR3: TGTGCCAGCAGCCCGCCGGGGCGACGAGAAACAGATACGCAGTATTTT. Residues: CASSPPGRRETDTQYF.

The chain links TRBV18 to TRBJ1-1; perhaps TRBD1 as D (6 bases). This CDR3 region has 15 residues. The V end lost 5 bases, the J end lost 2 bases, and 15 bases lay between the germline ends. The germline CDR1 and CDR2 sequences are KGHSH and LQKENI. Here the CDR3 DNA reads TGTGCCAGCTCAATTTATCAGGGGAGAAACACTGAAGCTTTCTTT. Its protein product is CASSIYQGRNTEAFF.

This rearrangement joins TRBV27 to TRBJ2-1; 8 nucleotides line up with TRBD2. CDR1 and CDR2 (germline): MNHEY, SMNVEV (reference sequence). CDR3 length: 16 amino acids. V lost 4 bases, J lost 1 base, and 6 bases stayed unmatched. This CDR3 reads CASSSVAGPSYNEQFF. The CDR3 region has the DNA TGTGCCAGCAGTTCGGTAGCGGGACCTTCCTACAATGAGCAGTTCTTC.

The sample holds many counts of this clonotype. The chain recombines TRBV27 with TRBJ2-5; tentatively, D is TRBD2 (6 bases). The V end lost 0 bases, the J end lost 1 base, and 15 bases lay between the germline ends. Germline V gene sequence: CDR1 MNHEY, CDR2 SMNVEV (reference sequence). The CDR3 runs to 17 residues. CDR3 loop: CASSLSGTPYIQETQYF. As DNA, the CDR3 is TGTGCCAGCAGTTTATCTGGGACTCCCTATATCCAAGAGACCCAGTACTTC.

Of note for this clonotype: A much larger clone lies one base from this, so it may be a read error. The chain is built from TRBV27 and TRBJ2-7; possible D gene TRBD2, 5 bases. The CDR3 contains 14 residues. Germline loops: CDR1 MNHEY, CDR2 SMNVEV (reference sequence). The CDR3 DNA reads TGTGCCAACAGTCCCGGGATGACCGGCCGCGAGCAGTACTTC. This sequence encodes CANSPGMTGREQYF.

This clonotype came up many times. This chain uses TRBV7-9 with TRBJ2-7; TRBD2 matches at 7 bases. The germline gives CDR1 SEHNR, CDR2 FQNEAQ (reference sequence). The ends lost 5 bases at V and 3 bases at J; junction bases unmatched: 4. The CDR3 has 13 residues. This chain's CDR3 is CASSPRTSYEQYF. CDR3 nucleotide sequence: TGTGCCAGCAGCCCGCGGACTAGCTACGAGCAGTACTTC.

This chain connects TRBV28 to TRBJ2-7; possible D gene TRBD1, 5 bases. V lost 6 bases to trimming and J lost 7 bases, with 13 bases between them. The CDR3 is 12 residues long. The germline gives CDR1 MDHEN, CDR2 SYDVKM. The CDR3 DNA follows: TGTGCCAGCAGACGGGCAGGGTTGGAGCAGTACTTC. It codes for CASRRAGLEQYF.

This clonotype occurred many times. The V gene is TRBV7-6, the J gene TRBJ2-2; 7 positions agree with TRBD2. The germline V gene encodes CDR1 SGHVS and CDR2 FNYEAQ. The CDR3 spans 13 residues. V lost 5 bases and J lost 6; bases outside the gene matches: 3. The CDR3 sequence: CASSPSGPGELFF. CDR3 coding DNA: TGTGCCAGCAGCCCTAGCGGTCCCGGGGAGCTGTTTTTT.

This clonotype has at least ten counts. The chain carries TRBV30 and TRBJ1-3, with 8 bases matching TRBD1. V lost 2 bases, J lost 1 base, and 4 bases stayed unmatched. CDR3 length: 15 residues. Germline V gene data show CDR1 as GTSNPN and CDR2 as SVGIG (reference sequence). CDR3 coding DNA: TGTGCCTGGAGTCCCCAGGGGGCATCTGGAAACACCATATATTTT. Amino acids: CAWSPQGASGNTIYF. Full variable domain (missing parts from reference TRBV30 and TRBJ1-3): SQTIHQWPATLVQPVGSPLSLECTVEGTSNPNLYWYRQAAGRGLQLLFYSVGIGQISSEVPQNLSASRPQDRQFILSSKKLLLSDSGFYLCAWSPQGASGNTIYFGEGSWLTVV.

This clonotype has ten or more counts. J is TRBJ2-1 and V is TRBV11-2, with D hard to call. Per germline, CDR1 SGHAT and CDR2 FQNNGV. The ends were cut back, 2 bases at V and 1 base at J, with 9 bases in the middle. CDR3 length: 15 amino acids. In DNA form, the CDR3 reads TGTGCCAGCAGCTTACAGGTGGTGTCCTACAATGAGCAGTTCTTC. It encodes CASSLQVVSYNEQFF.

The chain is built from TRBV20-1 and TRBJ2-7; D not resolved. The germline V and J ends were trimmed by 0 bases and 2 bases, with 11 bases remaining between them. This CDR3 comprises 14 residues. Germline lookup yields CDR1 DFQATT and CDR2 SNEGSKA (reference sequence). This chain's CDR3 is CSARDLLRPYEQYF. CDR3 nucleotide sequence: TGCAGTGCTAGAGATCTACTGAGACCCTACGAGCAGTACTTC.

The CDR3: CASSPPGLFEAFF. In DNA form, the CDR3 reads TGTGCCAGCAGCCCACCCGGACTGTTTGAAGCTTTCTTT. V is TRBV7-9 and J is TRBJ1-1; D remains unclear. The V end was cut by 5 bases, the J end by 7 bases, with 14 bases between. The CDR3 sequence is 13 residues long. Per germline, CDR1 SEHNR and CDR2 FQNEAQ (reference sequence).

The rearrangement links TRBV30 to TRBJ2-7; 8 nucleotides line up with TRBD1. Trimming removed 2 bases from V and 2 bases from J; junction bases left unmatched: 5. In germline, CDR1 is GTSNPN, CDR2 SVGIG (reference sequence). The CDR3 loop spans 14 amino acids. The CDR3 here is CAWSSGTGTYEQYF. The CDR3, as DNA: TGTGCCTGGAGTTCCGGGACAGGTACCTACGAGCAGTACTTC.

This clonotype was found many times. The chain employs TRBV18 and TRBJ1-1; 8 nucleotides line up with TRBD1. The trim removed 5 bases at V and 4 bases at J, leaving 3 bases unmatched. Germline V gives CDR1 KGHSH, CDR2 LQKENI. This CDR3 spans 13 amino acids. CDR3 bases: TGTGCCAGCTCAGAAACAGGGGGCACTGAAGCTTTCTTT. Residues: CASSETGGTEAFF.

This clonotype occurred many times. J is TRBJ2-7 and V is TRBV7-9; TRBD2 matches 9 bases. The CDR3 has 15 residues. Germline CDR1 is SEHNR and CDR2 is FQNEAQ (reference sequence). With V trimmed by 4 bases and J by 2 bases, 6 bases remained unmatched. The CDR3 here is CASSSQREAPYEQYF. The CDR3 nucleotides read TGTGCCAGCAGCTCCCAGCGGGAGGCCCCCTACGAGCAGTACTTC.

This clonotype was found many times. The chain employs TRBV30 and TRBJ1-5, with 8 positions matching TRBD1. Germline V lookup: CDR1 GTSNPN, CDR2 SVGIG (reference sequence). The V segment lost 2 bases and the J segment 1 base; nucleotides outside the gene matches: 10. There are 17 residues in the CDR3. This CDR3 reads CAWSPHRGQGSNQPQHF. In nucleotides, the CDR3 is TGTGCCTGGAGTCCTCACCGCGGACAGGGAAGCAATCAGCCCCAGCATTTT. The full variable domain, rest sourced from reference TRBV30 and TRBJ1-5, is SQTIHQWPATLVQPVGSPLSLECTVEGTSNPNLYWYRQAAGRGLQLLFYSVGIGQISSEVPQNLSASRPQDRQFILSSKKLLLSDSGFYLCAWSPHRGQGSNQPQHFGDGTRLSIL.

The J gene is TRBJ2-6, the V gene TRBV12-3 or TRBV12-4; the D gene is possibly TRBD2 (6 bases). The CDR3 runs 18 residues. The ends were cut back, 4 bases at V and 0 bases at J, with 16 bases in the middle. The CDR3: CASSSYAGRFSGANVLTF. CDR3 nucleotides: TGTGCCAGCAGTTCCTACGCGGGACGGTTCTCTGGGGCCAACGTCCTGACTTTC.

As for this clonotype: A much larger clonotype is one base distant, so this may be a read error. This chain connects TRBV6-5 to TRBJ2-5, with D possibly being TRBD1 or TRBD2 (5 bases each). Germline V gene lookup returns CDR1 MNHEY and CDR2 SVGAGI. This CDR3 region has 22 residues. For the CDR3, the DNA is TGTGCCTGCAGTTGGGCCTCACCCATCCTGGGGGTCCGGTTACAAGCTCAAGAGACCCAGTACTTC. Translated: CACSWASPILGVRLQAQETQYF.

This clonotype was counted between two and nine times. V and J are TRBV24-1 and TRBJ1-5; maybe TRBD1 (6 bases). CDR3 length: 13 residues. The V gene's germline CDR1 is KGHDR and CDR2 SFDVKD. Between the trimmed V and J ends, which lost 12 bases and 6 bases, there was a span of 17 bases. This CDR3 is CASKGVKAQPQHF. The CDR3 bases are TGTGCCTCCAAGGGGGTAAAGGCTCAGCCCCAGCATTTT.

This clonotype has just a few counts. V usage is TRBV10-1 and J usage is TRBJ2-7, with 14 bases aligning to TRBD2. The CDR3 covers 19 residues. Germline V CDR1 and CDR2: WNHNN, SYGVQD (reference sequence). V lost 2 bases and J lost 2; bases outside the gene matches: 11. The CDR3 DNA follows: TGCGCCAGCAGTGAGACAGAAGGGACTAGCGGGAGTGAGACCTACGAGCAGTACTTC. It yields the protein CASSETEGTSGSETYEQYF.